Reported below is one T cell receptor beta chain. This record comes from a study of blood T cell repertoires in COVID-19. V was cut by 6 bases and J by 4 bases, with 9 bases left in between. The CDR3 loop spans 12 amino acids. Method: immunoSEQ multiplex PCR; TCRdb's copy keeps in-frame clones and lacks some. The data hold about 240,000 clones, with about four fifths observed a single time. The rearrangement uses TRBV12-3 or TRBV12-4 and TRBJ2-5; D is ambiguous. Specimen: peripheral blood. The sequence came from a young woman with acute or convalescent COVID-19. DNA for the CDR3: TGTGCCAGCAGACCCTACGGAGAGACCCAGTACTTC. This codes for CASRPYGETQYF.